This paragraph reports one T cell receptor (beta chain). This entry comes from a study of blood T cell repertoires in COVID-19. Overall study context: The samples span acute and convalescent COVID-19 from the United States, Italy and Spain. Sources were T cells, B-cell-depleted T cells, or PBMCs; the material itself was cDNA or gDNA.

Authors' data handling: Reference gene primers were amplified, and this amplification served to estimate nucleated cell counts. The table came from immunoSEQ multiplex PCR; TCRdb's copy has only in-frame clones and leaves some out. That table gives V, J and clone size, and the DNA gave D and trimming. This table holds about 69,000 clones, roughly 85% found once. The TCR was taken from a woman over 75 with acute or convalescent COVID-19. Specimen: peripheral blood.

The CDR3 nucleotides read TGTGCCAGCAGCCTTAGGAACAGGGGGGCGACAGATACGCAGTATTTT. It encodes CASSLRNRGATDTQYF. This rearrangement joins TRBV7-2 to TRBJ2-3, with 8 nucleotides matching TRBD1. The CDR3 extends over 16 amino acids. The J segment lost 3 bases and the V segment lost 5 bases, leaving 10 bases of the junction unmatched. From germline, CDR1 is SGHTA and CDR2 FQGNSA.